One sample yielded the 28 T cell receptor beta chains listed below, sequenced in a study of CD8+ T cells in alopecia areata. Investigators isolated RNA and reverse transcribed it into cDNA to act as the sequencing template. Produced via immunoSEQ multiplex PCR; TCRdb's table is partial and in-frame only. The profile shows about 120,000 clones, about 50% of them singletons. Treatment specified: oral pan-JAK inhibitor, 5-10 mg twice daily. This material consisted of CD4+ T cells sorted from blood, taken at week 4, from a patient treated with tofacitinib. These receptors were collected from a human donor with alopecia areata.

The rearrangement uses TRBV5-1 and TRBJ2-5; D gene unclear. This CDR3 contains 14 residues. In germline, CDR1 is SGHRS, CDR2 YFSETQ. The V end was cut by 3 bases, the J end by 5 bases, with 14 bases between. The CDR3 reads CASSSGRSAETQYF. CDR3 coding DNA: TGCGCCAGCAGCTCCGGTCGGAGCGCTGAGACCCAGTACTTC.

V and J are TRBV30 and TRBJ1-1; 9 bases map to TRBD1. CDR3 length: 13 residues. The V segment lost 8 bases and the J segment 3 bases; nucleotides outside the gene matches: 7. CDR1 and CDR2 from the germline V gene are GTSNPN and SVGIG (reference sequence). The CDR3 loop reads CAGSDRGYTEAFF. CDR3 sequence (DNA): TGTGCCGGTTCGGACAGGGGTTACACTGAAGCTTTCTTT.

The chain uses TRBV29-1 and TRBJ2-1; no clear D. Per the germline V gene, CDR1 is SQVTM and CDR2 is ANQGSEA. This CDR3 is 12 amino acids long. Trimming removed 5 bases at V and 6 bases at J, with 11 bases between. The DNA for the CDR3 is TGCAGCGTTTTTTCTTCTGCCAATGAGCAGTTCTTC. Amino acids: CSVFSSANEQFF.

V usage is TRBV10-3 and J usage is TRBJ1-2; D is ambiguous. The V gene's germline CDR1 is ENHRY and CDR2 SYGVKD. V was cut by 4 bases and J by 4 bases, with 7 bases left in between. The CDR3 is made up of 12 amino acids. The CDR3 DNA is TGTGCCATCAGTGTCGGACCCTATGGCTACACCTTC. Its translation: CAISVGPYGYTF.

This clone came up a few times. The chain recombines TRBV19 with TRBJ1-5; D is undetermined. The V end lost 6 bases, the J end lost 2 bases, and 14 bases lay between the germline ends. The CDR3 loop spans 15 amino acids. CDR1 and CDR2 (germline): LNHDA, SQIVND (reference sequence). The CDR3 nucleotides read TGTGCCAGTAGGAGCCCGACCGGTGGCAATCAGCCCCAGCATTTT. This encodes CASRSPTGGNQPQHF.

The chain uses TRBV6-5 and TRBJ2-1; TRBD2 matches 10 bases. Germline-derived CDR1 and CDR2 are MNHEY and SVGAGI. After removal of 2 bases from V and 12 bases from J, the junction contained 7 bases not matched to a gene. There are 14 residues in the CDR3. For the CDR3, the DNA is TGTGCCAGCAGTTACGGGACTAGCGTAGGTATGCAGTTCTTC. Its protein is CASSYGTSVGMQFF.

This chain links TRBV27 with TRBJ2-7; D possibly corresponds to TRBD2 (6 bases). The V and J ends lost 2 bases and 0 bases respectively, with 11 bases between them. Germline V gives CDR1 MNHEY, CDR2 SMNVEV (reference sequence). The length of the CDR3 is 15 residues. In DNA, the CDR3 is TGTGCCAGCAGTTTAGCGGGGTTTATCTCCTACGAGCAGTACTTC. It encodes CASSLAGFISYEQYF.

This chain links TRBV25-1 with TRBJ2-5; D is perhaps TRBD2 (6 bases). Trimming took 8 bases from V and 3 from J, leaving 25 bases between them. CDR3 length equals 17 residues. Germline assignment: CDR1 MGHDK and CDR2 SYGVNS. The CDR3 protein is CASQDTRGGRSKETQYF. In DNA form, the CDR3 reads TGTGCCAGCCAAGATACGCGGGGAGGCAGATCAAAAGAGACCCAGTACTTC.

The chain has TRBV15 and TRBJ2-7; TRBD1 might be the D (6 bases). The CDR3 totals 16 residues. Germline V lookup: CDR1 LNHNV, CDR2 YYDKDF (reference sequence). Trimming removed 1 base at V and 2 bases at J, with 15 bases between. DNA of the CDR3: TGTGCCACCAGCAGAGGTACAGGGTCGGTGGCCTACGAGCAGTACTTC. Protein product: CATSRGTGSVAYEQYF.

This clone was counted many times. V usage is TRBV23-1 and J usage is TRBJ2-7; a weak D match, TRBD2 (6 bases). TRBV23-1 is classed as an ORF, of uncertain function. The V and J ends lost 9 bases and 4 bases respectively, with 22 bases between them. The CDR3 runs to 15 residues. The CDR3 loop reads CARPPSRTGVYEQYF. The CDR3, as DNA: TGCGCCAGGCCTCCTTCCCGGACGGGGGTTTACGAGCAGTACTTC.

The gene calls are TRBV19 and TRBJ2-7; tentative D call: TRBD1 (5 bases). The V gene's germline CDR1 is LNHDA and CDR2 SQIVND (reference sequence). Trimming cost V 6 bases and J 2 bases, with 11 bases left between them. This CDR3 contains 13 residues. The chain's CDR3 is CASRRKGTYEQYF. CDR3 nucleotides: TGTGCCAGTAGGCGAAAGGGGACCTACGAGCAGTACTTC.

The CDR3, as DNA: TGTGCCAGCAGCCCCAGGTTAGGGCGAGAGAGAGATACGCAGTATTTT. Amino acid sequence: CASSPRLGRERDTQYF. The chain recombines TRBV7-9 with TRBJ2-3; D gene uncertain. Deletions cut 5 bases from V and 5 bases from J, with 20 bases between. Germline V CDR1 and CDR2: SEHNR, FQNEAQ (reference sequence). The CDR3 has 16 amino acids. Combining the CDR3 with reference TRBV7-9 and TRBJ2-3 gives the whole variable domain DTGVSQNPRHKITKRGQNVTFRCDPISEHNRLYWYRQTLGQGPEFLTYFQNEAQLEKSRLLSDRFSAERPKGSFSTLEIQRTEQGDSAMYLCASSPRLGRERDTQYFGPGTRLTVL.

The CDR3 reads CASSLGGQLSYEQYF. The CDR3 DNA sequence: TGCGCCAGCAGCTTGGGGGGACAGCTTTCCTACGAGCAGTACTTC. The chain couples TRBV5-1 to TRBJ2-7; TRBD1 matches 7 bases. Germline assignment: CDR1 SGHRS and CDR2 YFSETQ. Trimming cost V 0 bases and J 1 base; bases outside gene matches: 4. CDR3 length: 15 amino acids.

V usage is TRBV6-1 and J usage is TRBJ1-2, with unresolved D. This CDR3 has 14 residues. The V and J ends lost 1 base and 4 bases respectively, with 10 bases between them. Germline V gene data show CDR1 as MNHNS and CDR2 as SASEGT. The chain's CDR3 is CASSEDGGGYGYTF. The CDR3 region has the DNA TGTGCCAGCAGTGAAGATGGCGGAGGCTATGGCTACACCTTC.

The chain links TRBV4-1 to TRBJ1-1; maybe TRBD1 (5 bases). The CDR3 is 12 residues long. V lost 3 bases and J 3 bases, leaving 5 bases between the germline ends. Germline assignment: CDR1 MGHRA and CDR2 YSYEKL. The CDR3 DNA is TGCGCCAGCAGCCAGACAGACACTGAAGCTTTCTTT. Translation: CASSQTDTEAFF.

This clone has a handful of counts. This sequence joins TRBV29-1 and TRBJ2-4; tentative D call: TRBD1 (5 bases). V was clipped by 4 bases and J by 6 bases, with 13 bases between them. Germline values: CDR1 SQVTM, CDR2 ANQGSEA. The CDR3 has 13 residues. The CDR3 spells CSVAGKSANIQYF. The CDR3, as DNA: TGCAGCGTTGCAGGGAAGTCGGCAAACATTCAGTACTTC.

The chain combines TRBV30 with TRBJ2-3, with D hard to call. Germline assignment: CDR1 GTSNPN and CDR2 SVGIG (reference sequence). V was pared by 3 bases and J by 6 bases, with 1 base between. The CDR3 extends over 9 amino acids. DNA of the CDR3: TGTGCCTGGAGGGATACGCAGTATTTT. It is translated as CAWRDTQYF.

The CDR3 DNA reads as TGCAGCGCCATACCCGGGACAGGGGTAGGGGGCACAGATACGCAGTATTTT. This sequence encodes CSAIPGTGVGGTDTQYF. The chain uses TRBV29-1 and TRBJ2-3; 10 bases map to TRBD1. The CDR3 sequence is 17 residues long. Germline V CDR1 and CDR2: SQVTM, ANQGSEA. J gave up 1 base and V 7 bases, and 14 bases lay outside the gene matches.

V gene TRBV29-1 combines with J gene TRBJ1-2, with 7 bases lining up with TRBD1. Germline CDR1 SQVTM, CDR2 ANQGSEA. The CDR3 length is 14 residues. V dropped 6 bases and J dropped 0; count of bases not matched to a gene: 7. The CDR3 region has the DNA TGCAGCGTCGGATCGGGGACAGCTAACTATGGCTACACCTTC. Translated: CSVGSGTANYGYTF.

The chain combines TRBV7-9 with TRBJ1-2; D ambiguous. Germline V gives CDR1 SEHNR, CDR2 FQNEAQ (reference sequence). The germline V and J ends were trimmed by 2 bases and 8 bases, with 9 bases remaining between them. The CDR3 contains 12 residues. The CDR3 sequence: CASSLSLEGYTF. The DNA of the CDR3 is TGTGCCAGCAGCTTATCCCTCGAGGGCTACACCTTC.

The CDR3: CASTPPGNRAANEQFF. CDR3 sequence (DNA): TGTGCCAGCACTCCTCCCGGGAATAGGGCGGCCAATGAGCAGTTCTTC. V gene TRBV5-4 combines with J gene TRBJ2-1; D possibly corresponds to TRBD2 (5 bases). Trimming took off 6 bases at V and 6 bases at J, with 22 bases between the two ends. CDR1 and CDR2 (germline): SGHNT, YYREEE (reference sequence). The CDR3 runs to 16 residues. The entire variable domain, with the rest obtained from reference TRBV5-4 and TRBJ2-1, is as follows: ETGVTQSPTHLIKTRGQQVTLRCSSQSGHNTVSWYQQALGQGPQFIFQYYREEENGRGNFPPRFSGLQFPNYSSELNVNALELDDSALYLCASTPPGNRAANEQFFGPGTRLTVL.

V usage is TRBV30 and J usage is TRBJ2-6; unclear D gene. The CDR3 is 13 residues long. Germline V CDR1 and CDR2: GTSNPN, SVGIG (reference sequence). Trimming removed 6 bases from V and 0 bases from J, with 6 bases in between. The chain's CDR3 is CACRHSGANVLTF. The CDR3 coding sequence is TGTGCCTGTCGCCACTCTGGGGCCAACGTCCTGACTTTC.

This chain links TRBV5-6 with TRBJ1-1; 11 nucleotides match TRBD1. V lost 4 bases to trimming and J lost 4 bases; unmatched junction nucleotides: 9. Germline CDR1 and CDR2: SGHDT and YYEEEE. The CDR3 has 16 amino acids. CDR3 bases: TGTGCCAGCAGCCCTGGACAGGGGGCTACAACCACTGAAGCTTTCTTT. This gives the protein CASSPGQGATTTEAFF. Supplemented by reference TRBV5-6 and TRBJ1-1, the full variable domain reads DAGVTQSPTHLIKTRGQQVTLRCSPKSGHDTVSWYQQALGQGPQFIFQYYEEEERQRGNFPDRFSGHQFPNYSSELNVNALLLGDSALYLCASSPGQGATTTEAFFGQGTRLTVV.

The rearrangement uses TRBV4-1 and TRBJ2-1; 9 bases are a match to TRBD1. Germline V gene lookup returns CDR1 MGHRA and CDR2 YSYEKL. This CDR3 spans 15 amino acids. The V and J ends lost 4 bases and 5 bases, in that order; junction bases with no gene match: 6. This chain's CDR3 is CASSPWDRVNNEQFF. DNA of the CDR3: TGCGCCAGCAGCCCCTGGGACAGGGTTAACAATGAGCAGTTCTTC.

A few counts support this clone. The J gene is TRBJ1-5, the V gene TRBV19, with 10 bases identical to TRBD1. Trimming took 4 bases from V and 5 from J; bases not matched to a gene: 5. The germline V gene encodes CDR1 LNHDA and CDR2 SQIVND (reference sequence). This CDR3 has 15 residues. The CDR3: CASSTRTGGYQPQHF. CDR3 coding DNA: TGTGCCAGTAGTACGCGGACAGGGGGGTATCAGCCCCAGCATTTT.

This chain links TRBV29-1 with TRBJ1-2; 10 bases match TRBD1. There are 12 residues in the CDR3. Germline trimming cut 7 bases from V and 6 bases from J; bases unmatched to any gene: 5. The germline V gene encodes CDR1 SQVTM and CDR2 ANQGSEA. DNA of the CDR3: TGCAGCGGCGGGACAGGGGTCGATGGCTACACCTTC. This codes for CSGGTGVDGYTF.

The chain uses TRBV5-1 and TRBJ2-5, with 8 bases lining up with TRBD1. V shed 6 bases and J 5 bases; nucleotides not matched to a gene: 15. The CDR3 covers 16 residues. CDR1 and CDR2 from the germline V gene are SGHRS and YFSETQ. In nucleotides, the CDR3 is TGCGCCAGCAACAAGACCCCCGGGACAGGAGGGGAGACCCAGTACTTC. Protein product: CASNKTPGTGGETQYF. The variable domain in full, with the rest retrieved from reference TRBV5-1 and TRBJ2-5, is KAGVTQTPRYLIKTRGQQVTLSCSPISGHRSVSWYQQTPGQGLQFLFEYFSETQRNKGNFPGRFSGRQFSNSRSEMNVSTLELGDSALYLCASNKTPGTGGETQYFGPGTRLLVL.

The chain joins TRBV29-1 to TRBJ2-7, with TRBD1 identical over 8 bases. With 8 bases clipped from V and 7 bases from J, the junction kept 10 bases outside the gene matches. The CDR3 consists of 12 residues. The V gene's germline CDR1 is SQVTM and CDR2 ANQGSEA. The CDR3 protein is CSIGQGGEEQYF. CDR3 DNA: TGCAGCATCGGACAGGGAGGAGAGGAGCAGTACTTC.